The clone carrying this TCR beta chain was observed a few times. Isolated PBMCs totaled at least 6 million in each sample. This sample was included in a study of blood T cells in healthy people across ages. A second PCR of roughly 7 to 11 cycles used a sample-barcoded 5' primer and a J-beta primer mix. A single record per CDR3 protein comes from TCRdb applying MiXCR to the 5' RACE reads. Of some 760,000 distinct CDR3 sequences listed, 20% to 25% are singletons. The germline CDR1 and CDR2 sequences are DFQATT and SNEGSKA (reference sequence). The V and J ends lost 7 bases and 8 bases, in that order; junction bases with no gene match: 8. The length of the CDR3 is 14 residues. The sample was also linked to a second study, of T cells of mothers and their children.

This clonotype was sampled from a boy between 5 and 17 years old in good health. The chain recombines TRBV20-1 with TRBJ2-1, with 13 bases that match TRBD2. The specimen was blood. The CDR3 loop reads CSVIGLAGVYEQFF. CDR3 sequence (DNA): TGCAGTGTCATCGGACTAGCGGGAGTTTATGAGCAGTTCTTC.